The T cell receptor beta chain under discussion was sequenced for a study of T cell responses to AZD1222 COVID-19 vaccine. The germline gives CDR1 SGHTA, CDR2 FQGTGA. The CDR3 totals 17 residues. Trimming removed 5 bases from V and 2 bases from J, with 21 bases in between. Produced via immunoSEQ multiplex PCR; TCRdb's table is partial and in-frame only. Counted here are more than 150,000 clones, about 94% occurring once; the ten biggest clones make up approximately 9.6%. The source is an adult in good health. Source: peripheral blood, taken on day 0 of AZD1222 vaccination. V gene TRBV7-3 combines with J gene TRBJ1-1; tentatively, D is TRBD1 (5 bases). The CDR3 region has the DNA TGTGCCAGCAGCCTATTAGGGCGGGGGGTGCTAAACACTGAAGCTTTCTTT. Residues: CASSLLGRGVLNTEAFF.